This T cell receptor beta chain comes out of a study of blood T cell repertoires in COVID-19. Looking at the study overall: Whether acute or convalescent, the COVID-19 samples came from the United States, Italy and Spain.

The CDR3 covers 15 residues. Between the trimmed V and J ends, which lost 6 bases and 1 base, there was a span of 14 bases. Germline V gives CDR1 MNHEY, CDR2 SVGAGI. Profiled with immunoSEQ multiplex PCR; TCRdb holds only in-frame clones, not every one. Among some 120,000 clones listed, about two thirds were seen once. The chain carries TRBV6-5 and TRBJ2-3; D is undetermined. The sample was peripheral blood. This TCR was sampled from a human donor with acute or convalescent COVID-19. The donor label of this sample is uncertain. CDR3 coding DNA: TGTGCCAGCAGGCCCCTGGTACTGGGCACAGATACGCAGTATTTT. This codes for CASRPLVLGTDTQYF.